These 14 T cell receptor beta chains originate from one sample sequenced in a study of cytomegalovirus exposure and HLA in healthy donors. 60 Vbeta and 13 Jbeta primers were used in PCR. Clones were read by immunoSEQ multiplex PCR, and TCRdb kept only the in-frame ones, dropping some. The sample has fewer than 180,000 clones, 75% to 85% seen once. The sequenced material came from PBMCs. The receptors stem from a man aged 50 to 60 in good health and CMV-seropositive.

This CDR3 reads CASSKKNSRGPPWGLFSTEAFF. In DNA form, the CDR3 reads TGTGCCAGCAGCAAGAAAAACAGCAGGGGCCCACCTTGGGGTCTCTTTAGCACTGAAGCTTTCTTT. The chain couples TRBV21-1 to TRBJ1-1; TRBD1, the table's D call, lacks a check against the DNA. TRBV21-1 is given as a pseudogene. This CDR3 is built from 22 residues.

This chain joins TRBV5-1 and TRBJ2-1; 8 positions agree with TRBD2. Trimming cost V 5 bases and J 0 bases; bases outside gene matches: 10. This CDR3 contains 17 residues. Germline CDR1 is SGHRS and CDR2 is YFSETQ. DNA for the CDR3: TGCGCCAGCAGTCGTCGGACTAGCAGAGACTCCTACAATGAGCAGTTCTTC. It encodes CASSRRTSRDSYNEQFF. Using reference TRBV5-1 and TRBJ2-1 for the parts outside the CDR3, the full variable domain is KAGVTQTPRYLIKTRGQQVTLSCSPISGHRSVSWYQQTPGQGLQFLFEYFSETQRNKGNFPGRFSGRQFSNSRSEMNVSTLELGDSALYLCASSRRTSRDSYNEQFFGPGTRLTVL.

In this sample, this clone turned up once. The genes are TRBV6-5 and TRBJ2-4; a weak D match, TRBD2 (6 bases). V was trimmed by 6 bases and J by 8 bases, leaving 20 bases between them. In germline, CDR1 is MNHEY, CDR2 SVGAGI. The CDR3 runs to 15 residues. In DNA, the CDR3 is TGTGCCAGCAGGGGGGTAGGGGCCGGGGAGGACATTCAGTACTTC. This translates into CASRGVGAGEDIQYF.

The CDR3 bases are TGTGCCAGCAGTTTATCGGTCCGGTATTCACCCCTCCACTTT. Encoded protein: CASSLSVRYSPLHF. V usage is TRBV27 and J usage is TRBJ1-6; D not resolved. This CDR3 is 14 amino acids long. The ends were cut back, 0 bases at V and 8 bases at J, with 8 bases in the middle. CDR1 MNHEY and CDR2 SMNVEV come from the germline V gene (reference sequence).

The V and J genes are TRBV5-4 and TRBJ1-5, with 7 bases identical to TRBD1. V lost 2 bases, J lost 5 bases, and 7 bases stayed unmatched. This CDR3 region has 15 residues. Germline loops: CDR1 SGHNT, CDR2 YYREEE (reference sequence). Here the CDR3 DNA reads TGTGCCAGCAGCTTCTCCGGGACAGCTGATCAGCCCCAGCATTTT. Residues: CASSFSGTADQPQHF.

V usage is TRBV7-2 and J usage is TRBJ2-5; 7 bases map to TRBD2. This CDR3 is built from 15 residues. The germline V gene has CDR1 SGHTA and CDR2 FQGNSA. The ends lost 4 bases at V and 1 base at J; junction bases unmatched: 6. CDR3 coding DNA: TGTGCCAGCAGCTCACCAGCGGGGAGCCAAGAGACCCAGTACTTC. Amino acid sequence: CASSSPAGSQETQYF.

This clone was seen a few times. This rearrangement joins TRBV5-1 to TRBJ2-7, with 10 bases lining up with TRBD2. CDR3 size: 15 residues. J lost 2 bases, V lost 4 bases, and 6 bases had no gene match. Germline V gene data show CDR1 as SGHRS and CDR2 as YFSETQ. The CDR3 is CASSATSGVTYEQYF. The CDR3 coding sequence is TGCGCCAGCAGCGCTACTAGCGGGGTTACCTACGAGCAGTACTTC. The whole variable domain, remainder taken from reference TRBV5-1 and TRBJ2-7, is KAGVTQTPRYLIKTRGQQVTLSCSPISGHRSVSWYQQTPGQGLQFLFEYFSETQRNKGNFPGRFSGRQFSNSRSEMNVSTLELGDSALYLCASSATSGVTYEQYFGPGTRLTVT.

The chain is built from TRBV28 and TRBJ1-2; 7 bases line up with TRBD1. The ends lost 3 bases at V and 0 bases at J; junction bases unmatched: 7. CDR1 and CDR2 from the germline V gene are MDHEN and SYDVKM. This CDR3 comprises 16 residues. Here the CDR3 reads CASSLAGQRANYGYTF. The CDR3 bases are TGTGCCAGCAGTTTGGCGGGACAGAGAGCTAACTATGGCTACACCTTC.

This clone was observed a few times. The V and J genes are TRBV28 and TRBJ2-3, with TRBD2 identical over 12 bases. The ends lost 3 bases at V and 2 bases at J; junction bases unmatched: 12. In germline, CDR1 is MDHEN, CDR2 SYDVKM. This CDR3 is built from 19 residues. CDR3 in DNA: TGTGCCAGCAGTTTTGCGGGACAGGGACTAGCGGGTGACACAGATACGCAGTATTTT. Translation: CASSFAGQGLAGDTDTQYF.

This clone appeared a few times. V gene TRBV4-1 combines with J gene TRBJ2-5; 7 bases are a match to TRBD1. The J segment lost 4 bases and the V segment lost 0 bases, leaving 2 bases of the junction unmatched. Germline V gene sequence: CDR1 MGHRA, CDR2 YSYEKL. CDR3 length: 14 amino acids. The CDR3: CASSQDTGVETQYF. CDR3 nucleotides: TGCGCCAGCAGCCAAGATACAGGGGTAGAGACCCAGTACTTC.

The chain recombines TRBV29-1 with TRBJ2-3, with unresolved D. Germline-derived CDR1 and CDR2 are SQVTM and ANQGSEA. The CDR3 has 13 residues. The V end lost 3 bases, the J end lost 1 base, and 8 bases lay between the germline ends. CDR3 in amino acids: CSVESRGTDTQYF. CDR3 sequence (DNA): TGCAGCGTTGAGTCCCGGGGCACAGATACGCAGTATTTT.

V and J are TRBV7-6 and TRBJ2-1, with 10 positions matching TRBD2. The CDR3 loop spans 16 amino acids. Trimming cost V 5 bases and J 4 bases; bases outside gene matches: 8. Germline V lookup: CDR1 SGHVS, CDR2 FNYEAQ. CDR3 sequence: CASSPIGLAEYNEQFF. CDR3 DNA sequence: TGTGCCAGCAGCCCGATTGGACTAGCGGAGTACAATGAGCAGTTCTTC.

The chain links TRBV7-2 to TRBJ1-3; no definite D call. V dropped 3 bases and J dropped 2 bases, with 5 bases sitting between them. The CDR3 is 13 residues long. Germline V gene lookup returns CDR1 SGHTA and CDR2 FQGNSA. This CDR3 is CASSFGAGNTIYF. The CDR3, as DNA: TGTGCCAGCAGCTTTGGAGCTGGAAACACCATATATTTT.

The table lists this clone with a count of one. The chain is built from TRBV27 and TRBJ2-7, with 7 nucleotides matching TRBD1. The CDR3 totals 16 residues. V trimming: 6 bases; J trimming: 3 bases; junction bases outside the gene matches: 14. Germline V gives CDR1 MNHEY, CDR2 SMNVEV (reference sequence). The DNA for the CDR3 is TGTGCCAGCAGCTCCCCCCGACAGGGAGTCCACTACGAGCAGTACTTC. Translation: CASSSPRQGVHYEQYF.